These T cell receptor beta chains were read from a single sample in a study of blood T cell repertoires in COVID-19. Assay used: immunoSEQ multiplex PCR; TCRdb lists only in-frame clones, some missing. Of over 150,000 clones detected, 80% to 85% appear once; the ten largest clones hold 7%. Material for sequencing was peripheral blood. The receptors stem from a woman aged 40 to 50 with COVID-19, enrolled during active disease. Both conserved end residues are part of each CDR3. A D gene is named only where the DNA matches it firmly. The size field is filled for only some rows; it gives once, few, many or a size class.

D: TRBD2; V: TRBV10-3; J: TRBJ2-3; size: -; CDR3: CAISDPRGGLDTQYF; DNA: TGTGCCATCAGTGACCCGCGGGGGGGCCTAGATACGCAGTATTTT
D: -; V: TRBV27; J: TRBJ2-3; size: once; CDR3: CASSLYATASTDTQYF; DNA: TGTGCCAGCAGTTTGTACGCCACAGCTAGCACAGATACGCAGTATTTT
D: TRBD1; V: TRBV7-9; J: TRBJ1-3; size: -; CDR3: CASSSTGGDVSGNTIYF; DNA: TGTGCCAGCAGCTCGACAGGGGGCGATGTCTCTGGAAACACCATATATTTT
D: -; V: TRBV6-5; J: TRBJ1-2; size: -; CDR3: CASSYSWGPTYGYTF; DNA: TGTGCCAGCAGTTACTCGTGGGGGCCTACCTATGGCTACACCTTC
D: TRBD1; V: TRBV7-6; J: TRBJ2-3; size: -; CDR3: CASSLVQGAEDTQYF; DNA: TGTGCCAGCAGCTTAGTCCAGGGGGCAGAAGATACGCAGTATTTT
D: -; V: TRBV19; J: TRBJ1-2; size: -; CDR3: CASGGRTSWTF; DNA: TGTGCCAGTGGTGGCCGGACATCGTGGACCTTC
D: TRBD2; V: TRBV7-9; J: TRBJ2-7; size: few; CDR3: CLCDPGLAGGQYYEQYF; DNA: TGTCTCTGTGACCCGGGACTAGCGGGGGGGCAATACTACGAGCAGTACTTC
D: TRBD2; V: TRBV6-5; J: TRBJ2-3; size: -; CDR3: CASSWTSGVTDTQYF; DNA: TGTGCCAGCAGTTGGACTAGCGGGGTCACAGATACGCAGTATTTT
D: -; V: TRBV9; J: TRBJ2-7; size: once; CDR3: CASSARPSSLQYF; DNA: TGTGCCAGCAGCGCTCGCCCTAGCTCCTTGCAGTACTTC
D: TRBD2; V: TRBV23-1; J: TRBJ2-7; size: -; CDR3: CASSPNGTGTGTSGRSSLYEQYF; DNA: TGCGCCAGCAGTCCGAACGGGACAGGCACCGGGACTAGCGGGAGGTCTTCCCTCTACGAGCAGTACTTC
D: -; V: TRBV7-9; J: TRBJ2-6; size: -; CDR3: CASTQLAGQISRANVLTF; DNA: TGTGCCAGCACCCAATTGGCAGGGCAGATCTCCAGAGCCAACGTCCTGACTTTC
D: -; V: TRBV28; J: TRBJ1-2; size: -; CDR3: CASSSEDSRRYGYTF; DNA: TGTGCCAGCAGCTCCGAGGACAGTCGAAGATATGGCTACACCTTC
D: -; V: TRBV9; J: TRBJ1-3; size: once; CDR3: CASTRTIGEGGGNTIYF; DNA: TGTGCCAGCACCCGTACGATCGGGGAGGGCGGTGGAAACACCATATATTTT
D: -; V: TRBV6-5; J: TRBJ1-1; size: -; CDR3: CASSPGQGYTEAFF; DNA: TGTGCCAGCAGTCCCGGGCAGGGCTACACTGAAGCTTTCTTT
D: -; V: TRBV14; J: TRBJ1-3; size: -; CDR3: CASSQVWGTGNTIYF; DNA: TGTGCCAGCAGCCAAGTATGGGGCACCGGAAACACCATATATTTT
D: TRBD1; V: TRBV29-1; J: TRBJ2-7; size: once; CDR3: CSVAGGGYEQYF; DNA: TGCAGCGTTGCAGGGGGCGGGTACGAGCAGTACTTC